Detailed here is one T cell receptor (beta chain). The CDR3 length is 16 residues. The V gene's germline CDR1 is ENHRY and CDR2 SYGVKD. Trimming removed 6 bases at V and 4 bases at J, with 21 bases between. This sample was taken from a study of blood T cell repertoires in COVID-19. Looking at the study overall: Researchers got acute and convalescent COVID-19 samples from the United States, Italy and Spain. In each case, the material was cDNA or gDNA derived from T cells, B-cell-depleted T cells, or PBMCs.

Profiled with immunoSEQ multiplex PCR; TCRdb holds only in-frame clones, not every one. This table holds 100,000 to 150,000 clones, about 80% found once. The rearrangement joins TRBV10-3 to TRBJ1-1; D is ambiguous. The sequence was collected from a human donor in a cohort sampled during active COVID-19. Specimen: peripheral blood. Here the CDR3 DNA reads TGTGCCATCAGCCAGGCCTTAGTTCTAAGTGGCACTGAAGCTTTCTTT. It encodes CAISQALVLSGTEAFF.